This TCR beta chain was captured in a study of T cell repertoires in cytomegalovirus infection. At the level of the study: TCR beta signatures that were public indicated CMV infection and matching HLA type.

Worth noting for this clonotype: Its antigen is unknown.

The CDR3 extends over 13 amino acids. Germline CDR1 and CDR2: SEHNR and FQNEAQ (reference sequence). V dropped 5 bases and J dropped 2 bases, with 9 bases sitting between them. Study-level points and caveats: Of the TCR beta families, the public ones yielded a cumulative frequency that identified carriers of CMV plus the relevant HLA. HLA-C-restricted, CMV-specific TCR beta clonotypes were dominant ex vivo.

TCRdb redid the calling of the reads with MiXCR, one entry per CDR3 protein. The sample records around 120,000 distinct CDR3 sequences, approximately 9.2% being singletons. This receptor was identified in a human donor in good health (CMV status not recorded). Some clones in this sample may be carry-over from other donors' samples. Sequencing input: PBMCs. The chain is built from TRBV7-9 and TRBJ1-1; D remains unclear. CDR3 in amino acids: CASSVPGNTEAFF. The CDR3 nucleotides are TGTGCCAGCAGCGTCCCGGGTAACACTGAAGCTTTCTTT.